A selection of T cell receptor beta chains follows, all from one sample in a study of CXCR3-negative and CXCR3-positive naive CD8 T cells. For each CDR3 protein, TCRdb gives one entry from its re-call of the 5' RACE reads, without DNA. Here the sample table reports 20,000 to 25,000 distinct CDR3 sequences. The specimen sequenced was memory CD8+ T cells from blood. The receptors originated from a human donor in good health. Some clones in this sample may be carry-over from other donors' samples. CDR3s include the opening cysteine and the closing phenylalanine or tryptophan. Each record gives: J gene, V gene, clone size, CDR3 length, CDR3 protein. Clone size is shown for a subset of rows, as once, few, many or a class of expanded clone.

TRBJ1-5 | TRBV6-5 | NA | 14 | CASGPTPNNQPQHF
TRBJ2-1 | TRBV4-3 | NA | 16 | CASSQDYTRPPLRQFF
TRBJ1-2 | TRBV29-1 | NA | 12 | CSVDQGVEGYTF
TRBJ2-3 | TRBV7-8 | NA | 16 | CASRLAGGLITDTQYF
TRBJ2-1 | TRBV12-3/TRBV12-4 | NA | 12 | CASSFYGNEQFF
TRBJ2-1 | TRBV6-2/TRBV6-3 | large | 15 | CASSPPSGGYNEQFF
TRBJ1-2 | TRBV29-1 | NA | 13 | CSVLQQGAWGYTF
TRBJ2-3 | TRBV4-3 | NA | 14 | CASSQDRGSDTQYF
TRBJ1-1 | TRBV20-1 | NA | 14 | CSAGRQGSDTEAFF
TRBJ2-7 | TRBV4-1 | NA | 16 | CASSQDWATSTYEQYF
TRBJ2-3 | TRBV6-2/TRBV6-3 | NA | 14 | CASSYLGVTDTQYF
TRBJ1-5 | TRBV12-3/TRBV12-4 | NA | 13 | CASSFGLNQPQHF
TRBJ2-1 | TRBV3-1 | NA | 12 | CASSQASDEQFF
TRBJ2-5 | TRBV20-1 | NA | 14 | CSARKRDSEETQYF
TRBJ1-6 | TRBV14 | NA | 15 | CASSQDKDSDSPLHF
TRBJ2-1 | TRBV9 | NA | 15 | CASSVELGSYNEQFF
TRBJ2-3 | TRBV19 | NA | 14 | CASSLLRGPDTQYF
TRBJ2-5 | TRBV27 | NA | 13 | CASSIWQQETQYF
TRBJ1-4 | TRBV5-1 | NA | 14 | CSSKGLFSKEKLFF
TRBJ2-2 | TRBV20-1 | NA | 15 | CSASTAGVATGELFF
TRBJ2-7 | TRBV7-2 | NA | 14 | CASSSPGQTYEQYF
TRBJ2-7 | TRBV2 | NA | 14 | CASTLRDTAYEQYF
TRBJ2-7 | TRBV3-2 | NA | 16 | CASSRGRGRKAYEQYF
TRBJ2-1 | TRBV5-5 | NA | 15 | CASIPYGGAYNEQFF
TRBJ1-1 | TRBV20-1 | NA | 13 | CSARGGTDLEAFF
TRBJ2-7 | TRBV9 | NA | 17 | CASSVARSSGGPYEQYF
TRBJ2-1 | TRBV3-1 | NA | 13 | CASSQKLPDEQFF
TRBJ1-1 | TRBV29-1 | NA | 15 | CSVADHRETNTEAFF
TRBJ2-7 | TRBV4-2 | NA | 16 | CASSQDPAGGSYEQYF
TRBJ2-4 | TRBV7-2 | NA | 15 | CASSLAVREGDIQYF
TRBJ2-7 | TRBV18 | NA | 17 | CASSPPLGQGASYEQYF
TRBJ1-2 | TRBV29-1 | NA | 13 | CSVSPPENYGYTF
TRBJ2-7 | TRBV4-3 | NA | 15 | CASSQKVTGGYEQYF
TRBJ2-1 | TRBV19 | NA | 14 | CASSNRGGHNEQFF
TRBJ2-3 | TRBV6-4 | NA | 16 | CASSTGTEVDPDTQYF
TRBJ2-3 | TRBV3-1 | NA | 17 | CASSQDFRGSITDTQYF
TRBJ1-1 | TRBV12-3/TRBV12-4 | NA | 11 | CASSLGEWAFF
TRBJ2-7 | TRBV20-1 | NA | 13 | CSARVGGSYEQYF
TRBJ2-7 | TRBV28 | NA | 16 | CASSFSSGTGHYEQYF
TRBJ2-2 | TRBV5-1 | medium-sized | 13 | CASRDSNTGELFF
TRBJ2-3 | TRBV28 | NA | 14 | CASSFSTSTDTQYF
TRBJ2-2 | TRBV29-1 | medium-sized | 15 | CSVVLRAAGAGELFF